This passage covers 14 T cell receptor beta chains from one sample sequenced in a study of CD8 T cells in Susac syndrome. RNA, at about 0.5 to 1 ug, was reverse transcribed with random hexamers. TCRdb ran MiXCR on the immunoSEQ multiplex PCR reads and lists one entry per CDR3 protein. The sample has about 140,000 distinct CDR3 sequences, approximately 95% seen once. Sequencing was performed on CD4+ T cells from PBMCs. Receptors were obtained from a human donor with Susac syndrome.

The rearrangement joins TRBV12-3 or TRBV12-4 to TRBJ1-5; 8 bases agree with TRBD1. V trimming: 5 bases; J trimming: 3 bases; junction bases outside the gene matches: 6. The CDR3 loop spans 15 amino acids. The CDR3 DNA is TGTGCCAGCAGTGAACAGGGGGTTTACAATCAGCCCCAGCATTTT. Its translation is CASSEQGVYNQPQHF.

The chain has TRBV3-1 and TRBJ2-1; 11 bases match TRBD1. This CDR3 comprises 14 residues. Germline values: CDR1 LGHDT, CDR2 YNNKEL (reference sequence). Trimming removed 4 bases from V and 9 bases from J; junction bases left unmatched: 5. The DNA for the CDR3 is TGTGCCAGCAGCCGGGACAGGGGGTTCAGTGAGCAGTTCTTC. It is translated as CASSRDRGFSEQFF.

This rearrangement joins TRBV25-1 to TRBJ2-1; 13 positions agree with TRBD2. Germline V gene sequence: CDR1 MGHDK, CDR2 SYGVNS. Trimming cost V 6 bases and J 8 bases; bases outside gene matches: 16. This CDR3 has 18 residues. CDR3 DNA sequence: TGTGCCAGCAGCGTCCTGAGGACTAGCGGGAGTAGGGTCCATGAGCAGTTCTTC. Its translation: CASSVLRTSGSRVHEQFF.

This chain uses TRBV6-5 with TRBJ2-5; D not resolved. With 10 bases removed from V and 2 bases from J, the gap between germline ends came to 14 bases. Germline CDR1 MNHEY, CDR2 SVGAGI. The CDR3 totals 13 residues. CDR3 amino acids: CATHFASQETQYF. CDR3 DNA sequence: TGTGCCACCCACTTCGCGAGTCAAGAGACCCAGTACTTC.

This clonotype was observed a handful of times. The V gene is TRBV11-2, the J gene TRBJ1-5; a possible D gene is TRBD1 (5 bases). V was trimmed by 5 bases and J by 0 bases, leaving 14 bases between them. Germline V gene data show CDR1 as SGHAT and CDR2 as FQNNGV. This CDR3 spans 16 amino acids. CDR3 DNA sequence: TGTGCCAGCAGCCCCCCCGGGGGAGGTAGCAATCAGCCCCAGCATTTT. It codes for CASSPPGGGSNQPQHF.

V and J are TRBV6-1 and TRBJ2-6; 7 bases map to TRBD1. This CDR3 has 17 amino acids. With V trimmed by 6 bases and J by 0 bases, 8 bases remained unmatched. Germline loops: CDR1 MNHNS, CDR2 SASEGT. The CDR3 loop is CASRDRNSFSGANVLTF. The CDR3 DNA follows: TGTGCCAGCAGGGACAGGAACAGTTTCTCTGGGGCCAACGTCCTGACTTTC.

The genes are TRBV30 and TRBJ2-5; D is uncertain. The ends were cut back, 2 bases at V and 2 bases at J, with 9 bases in the middle. This CDR3 spans 13 amino acids. The germline gives CDR1 GTSNPN, CDR2 SVGIG (reference sequence). CDR3 in amino acids: CAWSRREQETQYF. The CDR3 DNA reads as TGTGCCTGGAGTCGCAGAGAACAAGAGACCCAGTACTTC.

V gene TRBV19 combines with J gene TRBJ1-1, with D possibly matching TRBD1 (6 bases). The V gene's germline CDR1 is LNHDA and CDR2 SQIVND (reference sequence). There are 15 residues in the CDR3. Trimming cost V 5 bases and J 0 bases, with 13 bases left between them. The CDR3 reads CASSLQGPVNTEAFF. In nucleotides, the CDR3 is TGTGCCAGTAGTTTACAGGGTCCGGTGAACACTGAAGCTTTCTTT.

The J gene is TRBJ1-1, the V gene TRBV29-1; no definite D call. The germline V gene encodes CDR1 SQVTM and CDR2 ANQGSEA. Trimming took 4 bases from V and 3 from J, leaving 9 bases between them. The CDR3 is 12 amino acids. CDR3 DNA: TGCAGCGTTGGTCCCATGGACACTGAAGCTTTCTTT. Protein: CSVGPMDTEAFF.

The gene calls are TRBV4-3 and TRBJ2-3; TRBD2 agrees at 11 bases. V was pared by 4 bases and J by 5 bases, with 5 bases of the junction left unmatched. Germline V gene sequence: CDR1 LGHNA, CDR2 YSLEER. The CDR3 sequence is 15 residues long. This CDR3 is CASSRGLAGRDTQYF. CDR3 coding DNA: TGCGCCAGCAGCCGAGGACTAGCGGGTAGAGATACGCAGTATTTT.

This sequence joins TRBV30 and TRBJ1-1; TRBD1 is a possible D gene (6 bases). Germline V gives CDR1 GTSNPN, CDR2 SVGIG (reference sequence). Trimming removed 1 base at V and 6 bases at J, with 12 bases between. The CDR3 sequence is 13 residues long. The CDR3 bases are TGTGCCTGGAGTGAACAGGGTTACTCTGAAGCTTTCTTT. This codes for CAWSEQGYSEAFF.

The chain is built from TRBV7-9 and TRBJ1-4; D uncertain. The CDR3 is 12 amino acids. The V end was cut by 11 bases, the J end by 5 bases, with 12 bases between. The germline V gene encodes CDR1 SEHNR and CDR2 FQNEAQ (reference sequence). The CDR3 DNA reads TGTGCCGCGGCTTCCGTCAATGAAAAACTGTTTTTT. It is translated as CAAASVNEKLFF.

The chain couples TRBV20-1 to TRBJ1-1; 7 bases agree with TRBD1. This CDR3 has 15 amino acids. V was pared by 0 bases and J by 6 bases, with 10 bases of the junction left unmatched. Looked up from germline, CDR1 is DFQATT and CDR2 is SNEGSKA (reference sequence). CDR3 residues: CSARDLGGTIPEAFF. For the CDR3, the DNA is TGCAGTGCTAGAGATCTAGGGGGCACGATCCCTGAAGCTTTCTTT.

This chain connects TRBV28 to TRBJ2-7; either TRBD1 or TRBD2 may fit D (5 bases each). CDR1 is MDHEN and CDR2 is SYDVKM in the germline V gene. CDR3 length: 14 residues. The germline V and J ends were trimmed by 4 bases and 5 bases, with 15 bases remaining between them. CDR3: CASSSPGRLNEQYF. CDR3 bases: TGTGCCAGCAGTTCACCGGGACGACTAAACGAGCAGTACTTC.